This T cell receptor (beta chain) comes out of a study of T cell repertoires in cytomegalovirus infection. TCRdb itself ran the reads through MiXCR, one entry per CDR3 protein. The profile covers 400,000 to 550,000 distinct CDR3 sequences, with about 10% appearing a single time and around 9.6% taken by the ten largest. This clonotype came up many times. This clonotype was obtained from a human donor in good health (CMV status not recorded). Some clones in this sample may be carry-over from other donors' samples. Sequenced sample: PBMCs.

In DNA form, the CDR3 reads TGTGCCAGCAGCTTAAGGGGACTAGCGGCCAATGAGCAGTTCTTC. Amino acid sequence: CASSLRGLAANEQFF. J is TRBJ2-1 and V is TRBV7-8; 11 nucleotides match TRBD2. With 2 bases clipped from V and 6 bases from J, the junction kept 3 bases outside the gene matches. The CDR3 runs to 15 residues. Germline CDR1 is SGHVS and CDR2 is FQNEAQ.